The 20 T cell receptor beta chains below come from one sample, sequenced in a study of response to subunit inactivated influenza vaccine. TCRdb re-analysed the RT-PCR reads in MiXCR, keeping a single row per CDR3 protein. This sample yields around 200,000 distinct CDR3 sequences, of which 9.2% are seen a single time; roughly 10% belongs to the top ten. The specimen comprised non-naive T cells sorted from PBMCs, sampled on the day of vaccination. The receptors shown here come from a man aged 45-60 years who received an inactivated influenza vaccine.

This clonotype was observed many times. This chain joins TRBV12-3 or TRBV12-4 and TRBJ2-7; 7 bases agree with TRBD1. CDR3 length: 15 amino acids. With V trimmed by 5 bases and J by 5 bases, 12 bases remained unmatched. The CDR3 spells CASSTRTGPLDEQYF. DNA of the CDR3: TGTGCCAGCAGTACACGGACAGGACCTTTGGACGAGCAGTACTTC.

This clonotype was observed at least ten times. This chain joins TRBV12-3 or TRBV12-4 and TRBJ2-3, with D perhaps matching TRBD1 (6 bases). The CDR3 spans 12 residues. Trimming removed 6 bases from V and 10 bases from J, with 14 bases in between. This CDR3 is CASSPSQGSQYF. The CDR3, as DNA: TGTGCCAGCAGCCCAAGTCAGGGGTCGCAGTATTTT.

This clonotype was seen more than once but under ten times. The chain joins TRBV27 to TRBJ1-1, with 7 bases aligning to TRBD1. The germline gives CDR1 MNHEY, CDR2 SMNVEV (reference sequence). Trimming took 5 bases from V and 0 from J; bases not matched to a gene: 9. The length of the CDR3 is 16 residues. This CDR3 is CASSLWPGQMNTEAFF. In DNA, the CDR3 is TGTGCCAGCAGTCTCTGGCCGGGACAGATGAACACTGAAGCTTTCTTT.

The genes are TRBV6-5 and TRBJ1-2; 9 nucleotides line up with TRBD1. This CDR3 has 16 residues. Germline V gives CDR1 MNHEY, CDR2 SVGAGI. The junction had 9 bases not matched to a gene; V was cut back by 3 bases and J by 4 bases. This CDR3 reads CASSYLQGAPFYGYTF. DNA for the CDR3: TGTGCCAGCAGTTATCTACAGGGGGCCCCTTTCTATGGCTACACCTTC.

This clonotype appeared many times. This rearrangement joins TRBV7-2 to TRBJ2-7, with D perhaps TRBD1 or TRBD2 (5 bases each). Germline values: CDR1 SGHTA, CDR2 FQGNSA. The CDR3 extends over 14 amino acids. Trimming shortened V by 5 bases and J by 6 bases, and 17 bases separated the two germline ends. Here the CDR3 DNA reads TGTGCCAGCAGCGTCGGGACCGCTGCTATCGAGCAGTACTTC. This translates into CASSVGTAAIEQYF.

This clonotype was observed at least ten times. The chain has TRBV27 and TRBJ2-1; 11 bases map to TRBD2. This CDR3 spans 17 amino acids. Germline V gene data show CDR1 as MNHEY and CDR2 as SMNVEV (reference sequence). V trimming: 2 bases; J trimming: 0 bases; junction bases outside the gene matches: 3. As DNA, the CDR3 is TGTGCCAGCAGTTTAACTAGCGGGGGCTACTCCTACAATGAGCAGTTCTTC. This sequence encodes CASSLTSGGYSYNEQFF.

This chain connects TRBV7-8 to TRBJ1-4; D is undetermined. Germline V gene sequence: CDR1 SGHVS, CDR2 FQNEAQ. The V gene lost 0 bases and the J gene lost 7 bases, with 6 bases spanning the gap. This CDR3 has 13 residues. This CDR3 is CASSLAGREKLFF. The CDR3 DNA is TGTGCCAGCAGCTTAGCGGGTCGTGAAAAACTGTTTTTT. The variable domain in full, with the rest retrieved from reference TRBV7-8 and TRBJ1-4, is GAGVSQSPRYKVAKRGQDVALRCDPISGHVSLFWYQQALGQGPEFLTYFQNEAQLDKSGLPSDRFFAERPEGSVSTLKIQRTQQEDSAVYLCASSLAGREKLFFGSGTQLSVL.

CDR3 protein: CASGKAGDTQYF. The CDR3 DNA reads TGTGCCAGCGGTAAGGCGGGAGATACGCAGTATTTT. The chain recombines TRBV6-5 with TRBJ2-3; TRBD2 might be the D (5 bases). The CDR3 has 12 amino acids. Trimming took off 8 bases at V and 5 bases at J, with 11 bases between the two ends. Per germline, CDR1 MNHEY and CDR2 SVGAGI.

The chain recombines TRBV6-1 with TRBJ1-1; 7 nucleotides agree with TRBD1. Germline V gene sequence: CDR1 MNHNS, CDR2 SASEGT. V gave up 7 bases and J gave up 4 bases; unmatched junction bases: 6. There are 13 residues in the CDR3. In DNA form, the CDR3 reads TGTGCCAGCAATAGACAGGGAAGCACTGAAGCTTTCTTT. Translated: CASNRQGSTEAFF.

The chain employs TRBV4-1 and TRBJ2-3; 8 bases are shared with TRBD2. CDR3 length equals 15 residues. Germline loops: CDR1 MGHRA, CDR2 YSYEKL. J gave up 6 bases and V 4 bases, and 9 bases lay outside the gene matches. The CDR3 bases are TGCGCCAGCAGCCGAGCGGGGGCCCCGCAGGATACGCAGTATTTT. This gives the protein CASSRAGAPQDTQYF.

This clonotype has ten or more counts. This chain uses TRBV28 with TRBJ2-1; 8 bases match TRBD1. The germline V gene encodes CDR1 MDHEN and CDR2 SYDVKM. CDR3 length equals 15 residues. V lost 7 bases, J lost 9 bases, and 14 bases stayed unmatched. The CDR3 DNA reads as TGTGCCAGCACCGAGAACGGACAGGGCGGTGGTGAGCAGTTCTTC. It codes for CASTENGQGGGEQFF.

The genes are TRBV7-8 and TRBJ1-4; D is unclear. Germline assignment: CDR1 SGHVS and CDR2 FQNEAQ. Trimming shortened V by 5 bases and J by 3 bases, and 13 bases separated the two germline ends. CDR3 length: 15 amino acids. CDR3 nucleotides: TGTGCCAGCAGCCCGTGGACGGCCTCTAATGAAAAACTGTTTTTT. It encodes CASSPWTASNEKLFF.

A few counts support this clonotype. The rearrangement links TRBV5-1 to TRBJ2-7, with TRBD2 matching 7 bases. V lost 6 bases to trimming and J lost 4 bases; unmatched junction nucleotides: 10. Germline V gives CDR1 SGHRS, CDR2 YFSETQ. There are 14 residues in the CDR3. DNA of the CDR3: TGCGCCAGCATTACGAGCGGGACCATTTACGAGCAGTACTTC. Its translation: CASITSGTIYEQYF.

This clonotype was seen repeatedly, ten times or more. The J gene is TRBJ1-1, the V gene TRBV10-3, with 9 positions matching TRBD1. V lost 2 bases to trimming and J lost 3 bases; unmatched junction nucleotides: 4. The CDR3 has 15 amino acids. In germline, CDR1 is ENHRY, CDR2 SYGVKD. The CDR3 DNA follows: TGTGCCATCAGTGAGGTGACAGGGGGATACACTGAAGCTTTCTTT. It specifies CAISEVTGGYTEAFF.

In this sample, this clonotype turned up many times. The chain employs TRBV7-9 and TRBJ2-2; 8 bases map to TRBD2. The CDR3 is 16 residues long. Germline values: CDR1 SEHNR, CDR2 FQNEAQ (reference sequence). With 2 bases clipped from V and 1 base from J, the junction kept 3 bases outside the gene matches. The CDR3 DNA sequence: TGTGCCAGCAGCTTAAGCGGGGGCCTGAACACCGGGGAGCTGTTTTTT. It codes for CASSLSGGLNTGELFF.

This sequence joins TRBV5-5 and TRBJ1-2, with TRBD1 as a possible D gene (5 bases). The germline V and J ends were trimmed by 4 bases and 3 bases, with 10 bases remaining between them. The CDR3 sequence is 13 residues long. Germline assignment: CDR1 SGHKS and CDR2 YYEKEE (reference sequence). The CDR3 region is CASSPGLDYGYTF. In nucleotides, the CDR3 is TGTGCCAGCAGCCCGGGGCTAGACTATGGCTACACCTTC.

This chain joins TRBV11-1 and TRBJ2-7, with D possibly matching TRBD2 (6 bases). The ends were cut back, 1 base at V and 3 bases at J, with 13 bases in the middle. CDR1 and CDR2 (germline): SGHAT, FQDESV (reference sequence). CDR3 length equals 15 residues. CDR3 region: CASSLGGGLLYEQYF. DNA for the CDR3: TGTGCCAGCAGCTTAGGTGGGGGACTTCTCTACGAGCAGTACTTC. Combining the CDR3 with reference TRBV11-1 and TRBJ2-7 gives the whole variable domain EAEVAQSPRYKITEKSQAVAFWCDPISGHATLYWYRQILGQGPELLVQFQDESVVDDSQLPKDRFSAERLKGVDSTLKIQPAELGDSAMYLCASSLGGGLLYEQYFGPGTRLTVT.

This clonotype has only a few counts. The chain combines TRBV11-2 with TRBJ2-5; 15 bases map to TRBD2. J lost 5 bases, V lost 5 bases, and 12 bases had no gene match. Germline V gene data show CDR1 as SGHAT and CDR2 as FQNNGV. The CDR3 has 18 amino acids. The CDR3 nucleotides read TGTGCCAGCAGCATCGGGACTAGCGGGGGGCGGTATTTGGAGACCCAGTACTTC. Translated, it gives CASSIGTSGGRYLETQYF.

A few counts support this clonotype. The chain uses TRBV6-1 and TRBJ2-3; 12 nucleotides align to TRBD2. The trim removed 4 bases at V and 4 bases at J, leaving 3 bases unmatched. Germline V gives CDR1 MNHNS, CDR2 SASEGT. The CDR3 extends over 15 amino acids. Written as DNA, the CDR3 is TGTGCCAGCAGTGGGACTAGCGGGGTCTCAGATACGCAGTATTTT. This codes for CASSGTSGVSDTQYF.

This clonotype was observed many times. The chain employs TRBV4-3 and TRBJ2-2; no firm D call. V was cut by 1 base and J by 8 bases, with 14 bases left in between. There are 15 residues in the CDR3. Per the germline V gene, CDR1 is LGHNA and CDR2 is YSLEER. CDR3 sequence (DNA): TGCGCCAGCAGCCAAGCTCTCTACAGTGGGGGGGAGCTGTTTTTT. Translation gives CASSQALYSGGELFF.